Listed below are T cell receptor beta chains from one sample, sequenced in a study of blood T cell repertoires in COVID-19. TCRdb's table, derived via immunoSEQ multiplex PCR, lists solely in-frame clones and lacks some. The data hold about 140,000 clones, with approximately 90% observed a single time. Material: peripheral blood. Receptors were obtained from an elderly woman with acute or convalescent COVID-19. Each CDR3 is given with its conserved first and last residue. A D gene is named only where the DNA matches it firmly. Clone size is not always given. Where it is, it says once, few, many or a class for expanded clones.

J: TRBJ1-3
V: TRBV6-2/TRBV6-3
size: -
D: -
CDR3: CASSPAGGGNTIYF
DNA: TGTGCCAGCAGCCCCGCCGGTGGTGGAAACACCATATATTTT

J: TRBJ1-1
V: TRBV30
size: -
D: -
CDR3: CAWSLTGWENTEAFF
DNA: TGTGCCTGGAGCCTGACAGGATGGGAGAACACTGAAGCTTTCTTT

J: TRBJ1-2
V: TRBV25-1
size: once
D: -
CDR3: CASSVTTGGHGYTF
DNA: TGTGCCAGCAGTGTCACGACGGGGGGCCATGGCTACACCTTC

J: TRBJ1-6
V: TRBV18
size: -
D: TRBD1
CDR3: CASSLGQGANSPLHF
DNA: TGTGCCAGCTCACTCGGACAGGGGGCTAATTCACCCCTCCACTTT

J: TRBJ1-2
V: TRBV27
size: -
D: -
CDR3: CASSGRTLDGYTF
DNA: TGTGCCAGCAGTGGCCGGACTCTGGATGGCTACACCTTC

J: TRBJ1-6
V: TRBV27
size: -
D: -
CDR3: CASSFPDRNRNSPLHF
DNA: TGTGCCAGCAGTTTCCCCGACAGGAATAGGAATTCACCCCTCCACTTT

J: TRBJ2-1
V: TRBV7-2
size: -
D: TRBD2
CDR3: CASSLDMGGLLEQFF
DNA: TGTGCCAGCAGCTTAGATATGGGGGGACTACTAGAGCAGTTCTTC

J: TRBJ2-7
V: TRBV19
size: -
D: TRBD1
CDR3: CASSHWDSYEQYF
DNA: TGTGCCAGTAGCCATTGGGACAGCTACGAGCAGTACTTC

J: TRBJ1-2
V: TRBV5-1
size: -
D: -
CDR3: CASRMVDAAGYGYTF
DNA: TGCGCCAGCAGGATGGTGGACGCGGCGGGCTATGGCTACACCTTC

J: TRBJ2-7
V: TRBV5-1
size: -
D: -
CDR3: CASSQLDRRVSYEQYF
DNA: TGCGCCAGCAGCCAGCTCGACAGAAGGGTCTCCTACGAGCAGTACTTC

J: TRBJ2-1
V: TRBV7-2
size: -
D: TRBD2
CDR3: CASSFTSGAINEQFF
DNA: TGTGCCAGCAGCTTTACTAGCGGGGCAATTAATGAGCAGTTCTTC

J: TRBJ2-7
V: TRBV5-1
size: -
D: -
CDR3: CASSLVQNYEQYF
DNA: TGCGCCAGCAGCTTGGTTCAGAACTACGAGCAGTACTTC

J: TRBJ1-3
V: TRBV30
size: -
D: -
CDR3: CAWSPKQGLSSGNTIYF
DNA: TGTGCCTGGAGTCCGAAACAGGGATTAAGCTCTGGAAACACCATATATTTT

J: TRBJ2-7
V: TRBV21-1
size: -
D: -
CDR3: CARPLRQGRPYEQYF
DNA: TGTGCCAGACCACTTAGACAGGGGCGCCCCTACGAGCAGTACTTC

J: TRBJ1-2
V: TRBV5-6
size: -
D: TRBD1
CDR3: CASSLQGAGGYTF
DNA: TGTGCCAGCAGCTTACAGGGGGCGGGTGGCTACACCTTC

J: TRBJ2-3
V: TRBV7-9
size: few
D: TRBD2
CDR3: CASSLAATSDFSTDTQYF
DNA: TGTGCCAGCAGCTTAGCGGCCACTAGCGACTTTAGCACAGATACGCAGTATTTT

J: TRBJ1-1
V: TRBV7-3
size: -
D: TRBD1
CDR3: CASSSQGATEAFF
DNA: TGTGCCAGCAGCTCGCAGGGGGCCACGGAAGCTTTCTTT

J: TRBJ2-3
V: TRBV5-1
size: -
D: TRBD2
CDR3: CASSRSGGSTDTQYF
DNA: TGCGCCAGCAGTCGTAGCGGGGGTAGCACAGATACGCAGTATTTT

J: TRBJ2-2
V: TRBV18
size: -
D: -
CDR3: CASSPGGGDTGELFF
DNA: TGTGCCAGCTCACCAGGAGGGGGCGACACCGGGGAGCTGTTTTTT

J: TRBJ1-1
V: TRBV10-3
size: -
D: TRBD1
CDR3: CAISNPGQGSTEAFF
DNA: TGTGCCATCAGCAATCCGGGACAGGGGAGCACTGAAGCTTTCTTT

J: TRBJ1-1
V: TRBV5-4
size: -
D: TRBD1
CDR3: CASSRSGGRTEAFF
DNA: TGTGCCAGCAGCAGATCAGGGGGTAGGACTGAAGCTTTCTTT

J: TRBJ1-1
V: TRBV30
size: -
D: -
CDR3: CAWGRANTEAFF
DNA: TGTGCCTGGGGCAGGGCCAACACTGAAGCTTTCTTT

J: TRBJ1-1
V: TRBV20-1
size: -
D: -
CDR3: CSASRLFTEAFF
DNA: TGCAGTGCTAGTCGGTTATTCACTGAAGCTTTCTTT

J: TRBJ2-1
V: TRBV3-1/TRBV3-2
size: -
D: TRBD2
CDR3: CASSQALQLRAGGPDEQFF
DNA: TGTGCCAGCAGCCAAGCTCTCCAACTGCGAGCGGGGGGGCCCGATGAGCAGTTCTTC

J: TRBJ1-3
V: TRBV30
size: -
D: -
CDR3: CAWSNRERGNTIYF
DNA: TGTGCCTGGAGTAACAGGGAGAGGGGAAACACCATATATTTT

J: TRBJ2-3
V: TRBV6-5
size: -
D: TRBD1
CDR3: CASSYGTAHTDTQYF
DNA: TGTGCCAGCAGTTACGGGACAGCTCACACAGATACGCAGTATTTT

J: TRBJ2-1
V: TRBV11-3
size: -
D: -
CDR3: CASSLGAGRFDEQFF
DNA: TGTGCCAGCAGCTTAGGAGCAGGTCGTTTTGATGAGCAGTTCTTC

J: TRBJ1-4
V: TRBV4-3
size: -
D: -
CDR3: CASSPFTGLSEKLFF
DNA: TGCGCCAGCAGCCCCTTCACAGGGCTGAGTGAAAAACTGTTTTTT

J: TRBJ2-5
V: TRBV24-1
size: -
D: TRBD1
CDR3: CATSAATGDGETQYF
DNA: TGTGCCACCAGTGCAGCAACAGGGGATGGGGAGACCCAGTACTTC

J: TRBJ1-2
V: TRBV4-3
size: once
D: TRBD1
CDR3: CASSRADRESDGYTF
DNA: TGCGCCAGCAGCCGAGCGGACAGGGAATCAGATGGCTACACCTTC

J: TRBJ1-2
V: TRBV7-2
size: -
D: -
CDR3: CASSLVMRQDYGYTF
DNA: TGTGCCAGCAGCTTAGTAATGCGTCAGGACTATGGCTACACCTTC

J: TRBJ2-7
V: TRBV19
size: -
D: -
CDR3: CASSRRYRANPYEQYF
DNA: TGTGCCAGTAGTCGCCGGTACCGCGCCAACCCCTACGAGCAGTACTTC

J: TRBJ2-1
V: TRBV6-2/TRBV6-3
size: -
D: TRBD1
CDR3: CASSFRGQGAPNEQFF
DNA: TGTGCCAGCAGTTTCCGGGGACAGGGGGCCCCCAATGAGCAGTTCTTC

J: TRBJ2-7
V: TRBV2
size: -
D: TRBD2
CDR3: CASSDQAGKRHEQYF
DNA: TGTGCCAGCAGTGATCAAGCGGGGAAGCGGCACGAGCAGTACTTC

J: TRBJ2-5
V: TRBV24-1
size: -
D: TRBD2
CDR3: CATPSRVSGGPEETQYF
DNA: TGTGCCACCCCGAGTAGGGTGAGCGGGGGGCCCGAAGAGACCCAGTACTTC

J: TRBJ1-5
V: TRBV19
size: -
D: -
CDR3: CASTPAFQGKGNQPQHF
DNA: TGTGCCAGTACCCCCGCCTTTCAGGGGAAGGGTAATCAGCCCCAGCATTTT

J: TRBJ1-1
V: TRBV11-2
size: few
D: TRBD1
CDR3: CASSFQGVTTEAFF
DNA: TGTGCCAGCAGCTTTCAGGGGGTGACGACTGAAGCTTTCTTT

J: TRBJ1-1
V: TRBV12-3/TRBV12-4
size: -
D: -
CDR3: CASRPRSAEAFF
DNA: TGTGCCAGCAGGCCCCGGTCGGCTGAAGCTTTCTTT

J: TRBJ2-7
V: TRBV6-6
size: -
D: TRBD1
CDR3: CASSFPWTGSSYEQYF
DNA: TGTGCCAGCAGTTTCCCCTGGACAGGGAGCTCCTACGAGCAGTACTTC

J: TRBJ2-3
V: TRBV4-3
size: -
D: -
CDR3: CASSISPYRTDTQYF
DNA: TGCGCCAGCAGCATCTCCCCCTATCGCACAGATACGCAGTATTTT

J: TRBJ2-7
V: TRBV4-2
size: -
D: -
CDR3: CASSQGQDRPYEQYF
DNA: TGTGCCAGCAGCCAAGGGCAGGATCGCCCCTACGAGCAGTACTTC

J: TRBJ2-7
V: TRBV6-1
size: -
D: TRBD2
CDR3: CASSEAGAGEREQYF
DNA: TGTGCCAGCAGTGAAGCGGGAGCGGGGGAGAGAGAGCAGTACTTC

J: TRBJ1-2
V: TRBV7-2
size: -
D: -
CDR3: CASSSPRRSNYGYTF
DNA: TGTGCCAGCAGTTCCCCGAGGCGATCTAACTATGGCTACACCTTC

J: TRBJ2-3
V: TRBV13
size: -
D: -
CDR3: CASSLNRVSGTQYF
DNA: TGTGCCAGCAGCTTAAACAGGGTGTCGGGTACGCAGTATTTT